This T cell receptor beta chain was captured by sequencing in a study of identical twins. It was template switching that added a universal primer site, and there were unique molecular identifiers on the cDNA. From the 5' RACE reads, TCRdb called clonotypes with MiXCR, one entry per CDR3 protein. Counted here are about 660,000 distinct CDR3 sequences, 8.5% to 9.5% occurring once; the ten biggest clones make up around 0.95%. The length of the CDR3 is 19 residues. CDR1 is SNHLY and CDR2 is FYNNEI in the germline V gene. With 2 bases removed from V and 2 bases from J, the gap between germline ends came to 23 bases. General study results and limits: Twin-shared out-of-frame alpha sequences showed excess low generation probability. Memory repertoires showed no such pattern, whereas abundant cord blood beta clonotypes carried fewer insertions.

This clonotype turned up a few times. No antigen is known for it. The same data also contributed to another study, on yellow fever vaccine responses in identical twins. That source notes: Convergence reportedly seemed to mark part of the twins' vaccine T cell response, with personalization marking the rest.

Sequenced input: PBMCs. The chain has TRBV2 and TRBJ2-3; weak D call: TRBD1 (6 bases). The TCR comes from a woman between 18 and 29 years old in good health. The CDR3 loop is CASSEIGTPGHQATDTQYF. The CDR3 DNA sequence: TGTGCCAGCAGTGAAATTGGCACTCCGGGACATCAAGCCACAGATACGCAGTATTTT.